These T cell receptor beta chains were read from a single sample in a study of blood T cell repertoires in COVID-19. Method: immunoSEQ multiplex PCR; TCRdb's copy keeps in-frame clones and lacks some. The sample holds 100,000 to 150,000 clones, around nine tenths seen once. The specimen sequenced was peripheral blood. The receptor set was obtained from a man aged 45 to 65 with active or convalescent COVID-19. Both conserved end residues are part of each CDR3. The D gene is left open where the match is weak. A row's size may be missing; if present it is once, few, many or a size class.

clone size: .
V gene: TRBV24-1
D gene: TRBD1
J gene: TRBJ2-1
CDR3 protein: CATSGTKQGAENEQFF
CDR3 DNA: TGTGCCACCAGTGGTACGAAACAGGGGGCAGAGAATGAGCAGTTCTTC

clone size: .
V gene: TRBV5-4
D gene: TRBD1
J gene: TRBJ1-2
CDR3 protein: CASSTGTGEYYGYTF
CDR3 DNA: TGTGCCAGCAGCACCGGGACAGGGGAATACTATGGCTACACCTTC

clone size: .
V gene: TRBV30
D gene: TRBD1
J gene: TRBJ1-6
CDR3 protein: CAWREDRGIYSPLHF
CDR3 DNA: TGTGCCTGGAGGGAGGACAGGGGGATTTATTCACCCCTCCACTTT

clone size: .
V gene: TRBV3-1/TRBV3-2
D gene: .
J gene: TRBJ1-1
CDR3 protein: CASSQEGGEAFF
CDR3 DNA: TGTGCCAGCAGCCAAGAGGGAGGAGAAGCTTTCTTT

clone size: once
V gene: TRBV6-5
D gene: TRBD1
J gene: TRBJ2-5
CDR3 protein: CASSGQGSGETQYF
CDR3 DNA: TGTGCCAGCAGCGGACAGGGTTCTGGAGAGACCCAGTACTTC

clone size: .
V gene: TRBV4-1
D gene: .
J gene: TRBJ2-1
CDR3 protein: CASSQKEGPYNEQFF
CDR3 DNA: TGCGCCAGCAGCCAAAAGGAGGGACCCTACAATGAGCAGTTCTTC

clone size: .
V gene: TRBV5-6
D gene: .
J gene: TRBJ2-5
CDR3 protein: CASSLRGWGRETQYF
CDR3 DNA: TGTGCCAGCAGCTTAAGGGGATGGGGTCGAGAGACCCAGTACTTC

clone size: .
V gene: TRBV3-1/TRBV3-2
D gene: .
J gene: TRBJ2-5
CDR3 protein: CASSHRETQYF
CDR3 DNA: TGTGCCAGCAGCCATCGGGAGACCCAGTACTTC

clone size: .
V gene: TRBV2
D gene: TRBD2
J gene: TRBJ2-3
CDR3 protein: CASSGTSGVRDTQYF
CDR3 DNA: TGTGCCAGCAGTGGGACTAGCGGGGTAAGAGATACGCAGTATTTT

clone size: .
V gene: TRBV10-1
D gene: TRBD2
J gene: TRBJ2-7
CDR3 protein: CASSDSGLAGAGVYF
CDR3 DNA: TGCGCCAGCAGTGATAGTGGACTAGCGGGGGCCGGCGTCTACTTC